Following are 5 T cell receptor beta chains from one sample sequenced in a study of technical replicates of blood from a few donors. The method was immunoSEQ multiplex PCR; TCRdb's version includes in-frame clones alone and lacks a portion of them. The sample holds 60,000 to 80,000 clones, roughly nine tenths seen once. Sequenced material: PBMCs. The receptors derive from a human donor in good health. Some clones in this sample may be carry-over from other donors' samples.

CDR3 coding DNA: TGTGCCTGGAACACAGGAAAATACGAGCAGTACTTC. Translation gives CAWNTGKYEQYF. V usage is TRBV30 and J usage is TRBJ2-7; weak D call: TRBD1 (5 bases). CDR1 is GTSNPN and CDR2 is SVGIG in the germline V gene (reference sequence). V was shortened by 4 bases and J by 4 bases, with 11 bases between the two germline ends. The CDR3 has 12 residues.

This sequence joins TRBV4-2 and TRBJ2-5; 10 bases align to TRBD2. Germline V gene sequence: CDR1 LGHNA, CDR2 YNFKEQ. The CDR3 contains 16 residues. The V and J ends lost 4 bases and 4 bases, in that order; junction bases with no gene match: 9. The CDR3 DNA reads as TGTGCCAGCAGCCCAGATTCAGCGGGGGGGAGAGAGACCCAGTACTTC. Its translation is CASSPDSAGGRETQYF.

This chain uses TRBV29-1 with TRBJ2-7; 13 bases align to TRBD2. The CDR3 sequence is 14 residues long. CDR1 is SQVTM, CDR2 ANQGSEA, per germline. The V gene end was trimmed by 5 bases and the J gene end by 4 bases; junction bases not matched to a gene: 5. CDR3 region: CSVRTSGSLYEQYF. Here the CDR3 DNA reads TGCAGCGTTCGGACTAGCGGGAGTTTGTACGAGCAGTACTTC.

The chain employs TRBV10-3 and TRBJ1-2, with D perhaps TRBD1 (5 bases). Trimming cost V 2 bases and J 5 bases, with 15 bases left between them. The CDR3 covers 15 residues. CDR1 ENHRY and CDR2 SYGVKD come from the germline V gene. This CDR3 is CAISEGAGRPYGYTF. CDR3 DNA: TGTGCCATCAGTGAGGGGGCAGGGAGGCCGTATGGCTACACCTTC.

V gene TRBV5-6 combines with J gene TRBJ1-1; no reliable D call. Germline CDR1 SGHDT, CDR2 YYEEEE. Deletions cut 0 bases from V and 4 bases from J, with 7 bases between. The CDR3 extends over 13 amino acids. The CDR3 loop reads CASSLDVFTEAFF. CDR3 in DNA: TGTGCCAGCAGCTTGGATGTCTTCACTGAAGCTTTCTTT.